These T cell receptor beta chains were read from a single sample in a study of identical twins. MiXCR was run by TCRdb on the 5' RACE reads, yielding one entry per CDR3 protein. The sample lists hundreds of thousands of distinct CDR3 sequences; around 21% were seen once. Separately, the same data were catalogued under a study of T cells expressing NK-cell markers.

The sequencing input was PBMCs. All receptors derive from a woman aged 18-29 years in good health. CDR3s include the opening cysteine and the closing phenylalanine or tryptophan. A D gene is named only where the DNA matches it firmly. Not all rows give a size; the values are once, few, many and, for expanded clones, a class.

v_gene	j_gene	d_gene	abundance	CDR3aa	CDR3nt
TRBV20-1	TRBJ2-1	TRBD2	.	CSPRWAGGPSNEQFF	TGCAGTCCCAGATGGGCGGGAGGGCCAAGCAATGAGCAGTTCTTC
TRBV25-1	TRBJ2-5	TRBD1	few	CASSERQGLETQYF	TGTGCCAGCAGTGAACGACAGGGGTTAGAGACCCAGTACTTC
TRBV12-3/TRBV12-4	TRBJ1-1	.	many	CASSQAMNTEAFF	TGTGCCAGCAGTCAGGCAATGAACACTGAAGCTTTCTTT
TRBV12-3/TRBV12-4	TRBJ1-1	TRBD1	many	CATIGQGNTEAFF	TGTGCCACCATCGGACAGGGGAACACTGAAGCTTTCTTT
TRBV3-1	TRBJ2-7	TRBD1	.	CASSSTGWLEQYF	TGTGCCAGCAGCTCGACAGGGTGGCTCGAGCAGTACTTC
TRBV2	TRBJ1-4	TRBD1	.	CASSSQGAANEKLFF	TGTGCCAGCAGCTCGCAGGGGGCGGCTAATGAAAAACTGTTTTTT
TRBV10-3	TRBJ2-1	TRBD2	.	CAISDPGLRNEQFF	TGTGCCATCAGCGATCCGGGACTAAGAAATGAGCAGTTCTTC
TRBV20-1	TRBJ2-7	.	.	CSVQGRGLLDEQYF	TGCAGTGTACAGGGGAGGGGGCTACTAGACGAGCAGTACTTC
TRBV20-1	TRBJ2-3	.	many	CSAPRSTDTQYF	TGCAGTGCTCCTCGGAGCACAGATACGCAGTATTTT
TRBV6-1	TRBJ1-2	.	many	CASSTILGQRNGYTF	TGTGCCAGCAGTACCATTCTCGGACAGAGAAATGGCTACACCTTC
TRBV27	TRBJ2-1	.	.	CASSLGRAAYNEQFF	TGTGCCAGCAGTTTAGGCCGGGCAGCCTACAATGAGCAGTTCTTC
TRBV7-3	TRBJ2-3	TRBD1	few	CASSSIQGDQDTQYF	TGTGCCAGCAGCTCAATACAGGGGGATCAAGATACGCAGTATTTT
TRBV5-1	TRBJ1-1	TRBD1	.	CASSLVVTGGDTEAFF	TGCGCCAGCAGCTTGGTGGTAACAGGGGGGGACACTGAAGCTTTCTTT
TRBV15	TRBJ2-5	.	many	CATSRGTEETQYF	TGTGCCACCAGCAGAGGTACGGAAGAGACCCAGTACTTC
TRBV6-1	TRBJ2-1	TRBD2	few	CASKLAVWDNEQFF	TGTGCCAGCAAACTAGCGGTATGGGACAATGAGCAGTTCTTC
TRBV6-2/TRBV6-3	TRBJ2-1	.	few	CASSPPPLGSSYNEQFF	TGTGCCAGCAGTCCACCCCCCCTCGGGAGCTCCTACAATGAGCAGTTCTTC
TRBV5-1	TRBJ2-1	.	few	CASNSGNTYLGEQFF	TGCGCCAGCAACTCCGGGAATACTTACCTCGGTGAGCAGTTCTTC
TRBV11-3	TRBJ2-2	TRBD2	few	CASGGHFTGELFF	TGTGCGAGCGGGGGGCATTTCACCGGGGAGCTGTTTTTT
TRBV12-3/TRBV12-4	TRBJ1-1	.	.	CASSLGARSTEAFF	TGTGCCAGCAGTTTAGGGGCGCGGAGCACTGAAGCTTTCTTT
TRBV29-1	TRBJ2-5	.	.	CSVEGRIQETQYF	TGCAGCGTAGAAGGGCGGATCCAAGAGACCCAGTACTTC
TRBV12-3/TRBV12-4	TRBJ2-1	.	.	CASSPLTDEQFF	TGTGCCAGCAGTCCTTTGACAGATGAGCAGTTCTTC
TRBV30	TRBJ2-1	.	few	CAWRSDGYNEQFF	TGTGCCTGGAGGTCTGACGGCTACAATGAGCAGTTCTTC
TRBV20-1	TRBJ2-5	TRBD2	.	CSAIRGRSGRYQETQYF	TGCAGTGCCATCCGGGGGAGGAGCGGGAGGTACCAAGAGACCCAGTACTTC